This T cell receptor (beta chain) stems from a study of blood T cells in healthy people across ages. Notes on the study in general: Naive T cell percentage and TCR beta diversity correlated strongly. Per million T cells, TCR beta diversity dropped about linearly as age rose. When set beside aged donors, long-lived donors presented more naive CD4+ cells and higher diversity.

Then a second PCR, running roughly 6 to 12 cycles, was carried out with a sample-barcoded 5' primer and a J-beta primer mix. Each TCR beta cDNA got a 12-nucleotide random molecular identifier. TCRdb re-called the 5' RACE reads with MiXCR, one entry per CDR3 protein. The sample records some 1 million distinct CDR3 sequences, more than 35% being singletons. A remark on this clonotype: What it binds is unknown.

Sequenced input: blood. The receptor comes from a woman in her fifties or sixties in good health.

The CDR3 loop reads CASSEGEGSGYEQFF. The CDR3 DNA follows: TGTGCCAGCAGTGAAGGTGAGGGCTCGGGGTATGAGCAGTTCTTC. This sequence joins TRBV6-1 and TRBJ2-1, with D maybe TRBD2 (5 bases). V lost 1 base to trimming and J lost 8 bases, with 15 bases between them. This CDR3 is built from 15 residues. Per the germline V gene, CDR1 is MNHNS and CDR2 is SASEGT.